These 27 T cell receptor beta chains were all obtained from the same sample, sequenced in a study of PD-1 blockade in classical Hodgkin lymphoma. No patient escaped relapse after autologous stem cell transplantation, and brentuximab vedotin exposure varied. CD8+ T cell isolation from thawed PBMCs was performed by magnetic negative selection. The method was immunoSEQ multiplex PCR; TCRdb's version includes in-frame clones alone and lacks a portion of them. Among some 2,000 clones listed, roughly 70% were seen once. This specimen consisted of CD8+ T cells from blood, obtained at baseline. The receptor set was obtained from a human donor with classical Hodgkin lymphoma.

The V and J genes are TRBV6-4 and TRBJ2-1, with D perhaps TRBD2 (6 bases). The V end lost 6 bases, the J end lost 0 bases, and 15 bases lay between the germline ends. This CDR3 spans 16 amino acids. Germline CDR1 is MRHNA and CDR2 is SNTAGT. CDR3 region: CASRTGTSSSYNEQFF. CDR3 DNA sequence: TGTGCCAGCAGGACCGGGACTTCTAGCTCCTACAATGAGCAGTTCTTC.

V is TRBV7-9 and J is TRBJ2-3; 8 bases align to TRBD2. The CDR3 is made up of 14 amino acids. The V gene's germline CDR1 is SEHNR and CDR2 FQNEAQ (reference sequence). Trimming at V came to 8 bases and at J to 3 bases, leaving 7 bases not matched to a gene. The CDR3 loop is CASRPSGFTDTQYF. The CDR3 DNA reads TGTGCCAGCCGGCCTAGCGGGTTTACAGATACGCAGTATTTT.

This clone was found a few times. The V call is TRBV28, the J call TRBJ1-1; 8 nucleotides align to TRBD1. The V and J ends lost 8 bases and 4 bases, in that order; junction bases with no gene match: 9. Germline CDR1 MDHEN, CDR2 SYDVKM. CDR3 length: 14 residues. The CDR3, as DNA: TGTGCCAGCTCGGCGACAGGGGTCGGCACTGAAGCTTTCTTT. It encodes CASSATGVGTEAFF.

This clone has only a few counts. The CDR3 here is CASSILRDGPDGYTF. The CDR3 DNA follows: TGTGCCAGTAGTATTCTTCGCGACGGGCCTGATGGCTACACCTTC. The genes are TRBV19 and TRBJ1-2; D gene unclear. This CDR3 has 15 residues. Germline V lookup: CDR1 LNHDA, CDR2 SQIVND (reference sequence). V shed 3 bases and J shed 6 bases, with 17 bases lying between them.

This clone occurred a few times. The rearrangement links TRBV10-1 to TRBJ2-7; D gene uncertain. The CDR3 is made up of 12 amino acids. The V gene lost 4 bases and the J gene lost 3 bases, with 7 bases spanning the gap. Germline-derived CDR1 and CDR2 are WNHNN and SYGVQD (reference sequence). The DNA of the CDR3 is TGCGCCAGCAGTGGTCATTTCTACGAGCAGTACTTC. Translating it yields CASSGHFYEQYF.

The CDR3 spells CASSHTEFESRQYV. The DNA of the CDR3 is TGTGCCAGCAGCCATACAGAATTTGAGAGCCGGCAGTACGTC. J is TRBJ2-7 and V is TRBV7-9; D uncertain. There are 14 residues in the CDR3. V dropped 5 bases and J dropped 9 bases, with 20 bases sitting between them. From germline, CDR1 is SEHNR and CDR2 FQNEAQ (reference sequence).

The rearrangement joins TRBV15 to TRBJ2-6; D uncertain. This CDR3 comprises 22 residues. Trimming took 1 base from V and 2 from J, leaving 27 bases between them. Germline values: CDR1 LNHNV, CDR2 YYDKDF (reference sequence). CDR3 protein: CATSRGLTITATVRPGANVLTF. CDR3 bases: TGTGCCACCAGCAGAGGGCTAACTATCACAGCTACGGTTCGTCCTGGGGCCAACGTCCTGACTTTC.

The chain has TRBV5-1 and TRBJ2-4, with TRBD1 matching 8 bases. Germline assignment: CDR1 SGHRS and CDR2 YFSETQ. The CDR3 extends over 17 amino acids. After removal of 5 bases from V and 0 bases from J, the junction contained 10 bases not matched to a gene. This CDR3 is CASRIGQGVTAKNIQYF. CDR3 DNA sequence: TGCGCCAGCAGAATCGGACAGGGAGTAACAGCCAAAAACATTCAGTACTTC.

The chain combines TRBV9 with TRBJ2-1; 7 nucleotides agree with TRBD2. V gave up 0 bases and J gave up 3 bases; unmatched junction bases: 15. Germline V gene sequence: CDR1 SGDLS, CDR2 YYNGEE. There are 19 residues in the CDR3. CDR3 nucleotides: TGTGCCAGCAGCGTAGGTGGCCTCCTGGTGGGGGGGGACTACAATGAGCAGTTCTTC. Its protein product is CASSVGGLLVGGDYNEQFF.

This clone was counted a few times. J is TRBJ1-1 and V is TRBV5-1; no definite D call. The V end was cut by 4 bases, the J end by 10 bases, with 17 bases between. This CDR3 contains 13 residues. Germline V gives CDR1 SGHRS, CDR2 YFSETQ. CDR3 sequence: CASSLVAGRGAFF. The CDR3 region has the DNA TGCGCCAGCAGCCTGGTGGCAGGCCGGGGAGCTTTCTTT.

This clone was found once. This sequence joins TRBV5-4 and TRBJ1-3, with D perhaps TRBD1 (6 bases). The CDR3 totals 16 residues. Germline CDR1 and CDR2: SGHNT and YYREEE (reference sequence). The V end lost 1 base, the J end lost 2 bases, and 13 bases lay between the germline ends. For the CDR3, the DNA is TGTGCCAGCAGCTTGATGGGGGACACAACTGGAAACACCATATATTTT. Translation: CASSLMGDTTGNTIYF.

Only a few counts were recorded for this clone. The rearrangement links TRBV28 to TRBJ2-3; 10 bases are shared with TRBD2. The CDR3 has 15 residues. Trimming removed 5 bases from V and 5 bases from J; junction bases left unmatched: 7. Germline CDR1 reads MDHEN; CDR2 reads SYDVKM. Written as DNA, the CDR3 is TGTGCCAGCAGTGTCCAGCGGGGGGGCCGAGATACGCAGTATTTT. Its translation: CASSVQRGGRDTQYF. Full variable domain (missing parts from reference TRBV28 and TRBJ2-3): DVKVTQSSRYLVKRTGEKVFLECVQDMDHENMFWYRQDPGLGLRLIYFSYDVKMKEKGDIPEGYSVSREKKERFSLILESASTNQTSMYLCASSVQRGGRDTQYFGPGTRLTVL.

This clone is large by share. This sequence joins TRBV16 and TRBJ1-6; D is undetermined. This CDR3 has 15 amino acids. The V gene's germline CDR1 is KGHSY and CDR2 FQNENV. Trimming took 3 bases from V and 7 from J, leaving 13 bases between them. The CDR3 loop is CASSHPDASNSPLHF. The CDR3 region has the DNA TGTGCCAGCAGCCACCCGGACGCATCAAATTCACCCCTCCACTTT.

This clone was detected only once. The V call is TRBV5-4, the J call TRBJ2-7, with TRBD2 identical over 11 bases. CDR1 is SGHNT and CDR2 is YYREEE in the germline V gene (reference sequence). The CDR3 loop spans 18 amino acids. Trimming took 1 base from V and 6 from J; bases not matched to a gene: 15. Here the CDR3 DNA reads TGTGCCAGCAGCTTGCTTCGGACTAGCGGGTTGGTCCAAGGCGAGCAGTACTTC. It encodes CASSLLRTSGLVQGEQYF.

The V gene is TRBV11-2, the J gene TRBJ2-7, with D possibly matching TRBD2 (6 bases). V was shortened by 5 bases and J by 2 bases, with 13 bases between the two germline ends. Germline V gene sequence: CDR1 SGHAT, CDR2 FQNNGV. This CDR3 has 14 residues. The CDR3 coding sequence is TGTGCCAGCAGCCACACCGGGACTCCCTACGAGCAGTACTTC. It codes for CASSHTGTPYEQYF.

A few counts support this clone. The V call is TRBV6-1, the J call TRBJ2-1; no clear D gene. V lost 3 bases, J lost 0 bases, and 9 bases lay in between. CDR1 is MNHNS and CDR2 is SASEGT in the germline V gene. The CDR3 sequence is 15 residues long. This CDR3 reads CASSESPSSYNEQFF. As DNA, the CDR3 is TGTGCCAGCAGTGAGAGTCCGAGCTCCTACAATGAGCAGTTCTTC.

The gene calls are TRBV4-2 and TRBJ2-1, with 10 bases that match TRBD2. The J segment lost 5 bases and the V segment lost 1 base, leaving 5 bases of the junction unmatched. The CDR3 extends over 16 amino acids. Germline V gene sequence: CDR1 LGHNA, CDR2 YNFKEQ. The CDR3 here is CASSQVLTSGHNEQFF. The CDR3 DNA sequence: TGTGCCAGCAGCCAAGTCCTGACTAGCGGGCACAATGAGCAGTTCTTC.

This chain uses TRBV27 with TRBJ1-5; D possibly corresponds to TRBD1 (6 bases). The CDR3 contains 18 residues. Germline loops: CDR1 MNHEY, CDR2 SMNVEV (reference sequence). V shed 0 bases and J shed 6 bases, with 21 bases lying between them. The CDR3 coding sequence is TGTGCCAGCAGTTTATCGGAGGGACACGGATCGGTGGGTCAGCCCCAGCATTTT. This sequence encodes CASSLSEGHGSVGQPQHF.

The table lists this clone with a few counts. This chain links TRBV7-6 with TRBJ1-2; D perhaps matches TRBD1 (5 bases). CDR1 and CDR2 (germline): SGHVS, FNYEAQ. V gave up 1 base and J gave up 8 bases, with 11 bases separating them. This CDR3 is 13 amino acids long. CDR3 nucleotides: TGTGCCAGCAGCTTAGAGCAGGGCTCGGGCTACACCTTC. Amino acids: CASSLEQGSGYTF.

The chain employs TRBV6-4 and TRBJ1-2; D possibly corresponds to TRBD1 (6 bases). This CDR3 spans 16 amino acids. Deletions cut 6 bases from V and 8 bases from J, with 25 bases between. The germline V gene has CDR1 MRHNA and CDR2 SNTAGT. In DNA, the CDR3 is TGTGCCAGCAGCCAAGAGGACAGACCCTTGGGCGAAGGCTACACCTTC. Amino acids: CASSQEDRPLGEGYTF.

The J gene is TRBJ1-1, the V gene TRBV27, with 7 nucleotides matching TRBD1. The CDR3 extends over 18 amino acids. Germline V lookup: CDR1 MNHEY, CDR2 SMNVEV (reference sequence). J lost 1 base, V lost 5 bases, and 16 bases had no gene match. CDR3 nucleotides: TGTGCCAGCAGTCCCCTTACGGTAGGGGGCGCGACGAACACTGAAGCTTTCTTT. Translated, it gives CASSPLTVGGATNTEAFF.

The chain is built from TRBV7-9 and TRBJ2-7; 9 bases are shared with TRBD1. V was pared by 5 bases and J by 1 base, with 6 bases of the junction left unmatched. This CDR3 is 15 amino acids long. Germline CDR1 and CDR2: SEHNR and FQNEAQ (reference sequence). The CDR3 DNA is TGTGCCAGCAGCCCCGGGACAGGGTCATCCTACGAGCAGTACTTC. It is translated as CASSPGTGSSYEQYF.

This clone was seen only a few times. The chain couples TRBV10-1 to TRBJ2-1, with TRBD2 matching over 11 bases. Germline V gene lookup returns CDR1 WNHNN and CDR2 SYGVQD (reference sequence). CDR3 length: 15 residues. V lost 6 bases, J lost 8 bases, and 9 bases stayed unmatched. CDR3: CASSLTSGRWDEQFF. DNA of the CDR3: TGCGCCAGCAGCCTCACTAGCGGGAGATGGGATGAGCAGTTCTTC.

This chain links TRBV9 with TRBJ2-5; 11 positions agree with TRBD2. The tail of the sequence fits TRBJ2-7 better, so the J call may be wrong. The CDR3 consists of 15 residues. Per germline, CDR1 SGDLS and CDR2 YYNGEE. CDR3 bases: TGTGCCAGCAGCGGCGGTAGCGGGAGGGCCAACGAGCAGTACTTC. Residues: CASSGGSGRANEQYF.

The chain combines TRBV7-9 with TRBJ2-1; D is possibly TRBD1 (5 bases). CDR3 length: 14 amino acids. Per the germline V gene, CDR1 is SEHNR and CDR2 is FQNEAQ (reference sequence). Trimming took off 5 bases at V and 7 bases at J, with 15 bases between the two ends. CDR3 sequence (DNA): TGTGCCAGCAGCCTAGACCCAGGGTTAAATGAGCAGTTCTTC. Protein: CASSLDPGLNEQFF.

The gene calls are TRBV5-1 and TRBJ2-1, with D possibly TRBD2 on 5 matching bases. CDR1 and CDR2 (germline): SGHRS, YFSETQ. The CDR3 is 15 residues long. Trimming removed 0 bases at V and 1 base at J, with 8 bases between. The CDR3 DNA is TGCGCCAGCAGCTTGGCGAGGGCATCCTACAATGAGCAGTTCTTC. Translated: CASSLARASYNEQFF.

The chain recombines TRBV6-1 with TRBJ2-7; TRBD1 agrees at 10 bases. V gave up 7 bases and J gave up 5 bases; unmatched junction bases: 11. The CDR3 runs to 15 residues. Germline V gene sequence: CDR1 MNHNS, CDR2 SASEGT. CDR3 loop: CASIPTGGLDHEQYV. In DNA, the CDR3 is TGTGCCAGCATCCCGACAGGGGGCCTCGACCACGAGCAGTACGTC.